This T cell receptor beta chain derives from a study of T-cell reconstitution after alpha-beta-depleted transplantation in children. Findings of the study overall: There were reportedly several hundred expanded graft clones from which alpha-beta T cells came about two months after transplant. Surviving recipient cells, namely T cells and thymic progenitors, were the source of high day-60 TCRbeta diversity in some patients. T-cell counts and diversity were attributed mostly to newly produced T cells one year after transplant.

The TCRbeta library was prepared with unique molecular identifiers. TCRdb re-called the PCR reads with MiXCR, one entry per CDR3 protein. Here the sample spans about 980,000 distinct CDR3 sequences, roughly 29% being singletons. The V gene lost 8 bases and the J gene lost 3 bases, with 14 bases spanning the gap. This CDR3 has 13 amino acids. On this clonotype itself: Its antigen remains unknown.

The TCR originated in a boy under two years old who had a stem cell transplant for SCID, so the T cells may come from the graft donor. The J gene is TRBJ2-7, the V gene TRBV12-3 or TRBV12-4; no clear D gene. The sequences come from PBMCs, mostly from graft donor cells, collected 360 days after TCRalphabeta/CD19-depleted stem cell transplant. CDR3 residues: CASGARTNYEQYF. CDR3 DNA sequence: TGTGCCAGCGGCGCTCGCACGAACTACGAGCAGTACTTC.